This T cell receptor beta chain derives from a study of sequential checkpoint blockade in melanoma. Sequencing used immunoSEQ multiplex PCR; TCRdb keeps in-frame clones, though not all of them. The sample records 5,500 to 6,500 clones, approximately 48% being singletons. There are 12 residues in the CDR3. Germline CDR1 and CDR2: SGHAT and FQNNGV. V lost 1 base and J lost 13; bases outside the gene matches: 3. Sample treatment: randomized to nivolumab then ipilimumab (arm A) or the reverse (arm B). DNA-damaging chemotherapy had not been given to any patient beforehand. PBMC sorting kept live CD3+CD8+ cells without CD19 or CD56.

This receptor was identified in a human patient with melanoma. Some clones in this sample may be carry-over from other donors' samples. Source: CD8+ T cells sorted from blood (inferred from file names), taken from a patient given nivolumab and ipilimumab in sequence. V and J are TRBV11-2 and TRBJ1-4; TRBD1 aligns across 7 bases. The CDR3 protein is CASSLAGDRLFF. CDR3 nucleotides: TGTGCCAGCAGCTTAGCGGGGGACAGACTGTTTTTT.